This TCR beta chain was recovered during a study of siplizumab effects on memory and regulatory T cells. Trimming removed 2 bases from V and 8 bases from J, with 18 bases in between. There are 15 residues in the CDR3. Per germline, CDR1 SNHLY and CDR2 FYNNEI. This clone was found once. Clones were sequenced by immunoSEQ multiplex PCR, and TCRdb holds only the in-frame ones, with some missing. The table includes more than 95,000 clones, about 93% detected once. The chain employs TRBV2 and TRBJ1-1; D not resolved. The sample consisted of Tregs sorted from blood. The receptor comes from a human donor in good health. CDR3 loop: CASSELRARGWEAFF. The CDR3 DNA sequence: TGTGCCAGCAGTGAATTAAGGGCCCGAGGTTGGGAAGCTTTCTTT.